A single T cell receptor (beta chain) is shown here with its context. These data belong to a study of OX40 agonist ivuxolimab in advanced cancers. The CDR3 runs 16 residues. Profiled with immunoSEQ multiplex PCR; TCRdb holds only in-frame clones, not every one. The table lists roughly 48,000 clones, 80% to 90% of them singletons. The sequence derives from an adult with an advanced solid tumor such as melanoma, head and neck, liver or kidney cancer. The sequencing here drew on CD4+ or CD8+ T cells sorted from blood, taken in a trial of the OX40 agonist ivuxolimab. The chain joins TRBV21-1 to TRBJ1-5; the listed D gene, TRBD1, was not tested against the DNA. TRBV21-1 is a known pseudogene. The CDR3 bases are TGTGCCAGCAGCACGTGGACAGGCGGTTTGTATCAGCCCCAGCATTTT. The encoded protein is CASSTWTGGLYQPQHF.